This entry concerns a single T cell receptor beta chain. Trimming stripped 7 bases from V and 5 bases from J, with 14 bases between. This CDR3 comprises 14 residues. CDR1 and CDR2 (germline): MNHEY, SVGAGI. The sample belongs to a study of T-cell memory formation after mild COVID-19. TCRdb reprocessed the 5' RACE reads with MiXCR, giving one entry per CDR3 protein. The table records around 450,000 distinct CDR3 sequences, around 20% of them present only once. The TCR sequence derives from an adult woman who had mild COVID-19 (a few samples of this study predate the infection). Cell type and time point are not known. This chain links TRBV6-5 with TRBJ2-2, with TRBD2 as a possible D gene (6 bases). Sequenced material: PBMCs or a T cell subset sorted from them (not recorded which). The CDR3 sequence is CASKYGGGTGELFF. The CDR3 bases are TGTGCCAGCAAATACGGGGGAGGAACCGGGGAGCTGTTTTTT.